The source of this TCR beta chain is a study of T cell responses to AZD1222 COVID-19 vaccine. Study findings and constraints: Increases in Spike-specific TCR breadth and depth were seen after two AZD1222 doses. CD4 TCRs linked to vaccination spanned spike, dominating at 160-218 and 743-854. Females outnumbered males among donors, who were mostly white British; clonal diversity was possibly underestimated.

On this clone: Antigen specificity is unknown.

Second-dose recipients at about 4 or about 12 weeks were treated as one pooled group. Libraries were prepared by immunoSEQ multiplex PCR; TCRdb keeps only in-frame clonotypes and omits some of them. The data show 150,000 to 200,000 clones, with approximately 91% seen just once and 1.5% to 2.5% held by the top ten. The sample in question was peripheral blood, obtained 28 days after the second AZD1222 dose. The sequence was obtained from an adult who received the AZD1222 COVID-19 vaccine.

The CDR3 DNA is TGTGCCAGCAGCTTAGAGGGCGGGGGTTACACAGATACGCAGTATTTT. This encodes CASSLEGGGYTDTQYF. The gene calls are TRBV7-2 and TRBJ2-3; 7 bases agree with TRBD2. After removal of 1 base from V and 2 bases from J, the junction contained 6 bases not matched to a gene. Germline V gene sequence: CDR1 SGHTA, CDR2 FQGNSA. The CDR3 extends over 16 amino acids.